This is a list of T cell receptor beta chains from one sample in a study of cytomegalovirus exposure and HLA in healthy donors. Here immunoSEQ multiplex PCR was the method, and the copy in TCRdb shows in-frame clones only, minus some. Seen here are 110,000 or so clones, roughly nine tenths observed once, and the top ten hold about 4.5%. The material sequenced was PBMCs. The origin of the receptors is a man younger than 35 in good health and CMV-seropositive. The CDR3 runs from the conserved cysteine through the conserved F or W. A D gene is named only where the DNA matches it firmly. Expanded clones are given a class, and other clones once, few, many or no size at all.

j_gene | d_gene | v_gene | len | abundance | CDR3nt | CDR3aa
TRBJ1-6 | TRBD1 | TRBV6-6 | 15 | NA | TGTGCCAGCAGTTCTCGCAGGGGGGATAATTCACCCCTCCACTTT | CASSSRRGDNSPLHF
TRBJ1-4 | NA | TRBV4-3 | 17 | few | TGCGCCAGCAGCCAGGGGTTGGGAGGCTCCGGTAATGAAAAACTGTTTTTT | CASSQGLGGSGNEKLFF
TRBJ2-1 | NA | TRBV6-6 | 13 | NA | TGTGCCAGCAGTTGGGGGACTCGGGATGAGCAGTTCTTC | CASSWGTRDEQFF
TRBJ1-1 | NA | TRBV6-5 | 16 | NA | TGTGCCAGCAGTTACTCGTGGACAGACATGAACACTGAAGCTTTCTTT | CASSYSWTDMNTEAFF
TRBJ1-4 | TRBD1 | TRBV5-1 | 15 | once | TGCGCCAGCAGCCCTACGGGACAGGGTAATGAAAAACTGTTTTTT | CASSPTGQGNEKLFF
TRBJ2-3 | NA | TRBV6-1 | 12 | NA | TGTGCCAGCAGGACTGGGTTAGATACGCAGTATTTT | CASRTGLDTQYF
TRBJ2-2 | NA | TRBV11-2 | 15 | NA | TGTGCCAGCAGCTCCTTTCAGGGGAACACCGGGGAGCTGTTTTTT | CASSSFQGNTGELFF
TRBJ2-7 | NA | TRBV5-4 | 15 | NA | TGTGCCAGCAGCTTGGCCGGGACTGCCCCCTACGAGCAGTACTTC | CASSLAGTAPYEQYF
TRBJ2-3 | TRBD2 | TRBV28 | 12 | NA | TGTGCCAGCAGACTAGCGGCAGATACGCAGTATTTT | CASRLAADTQYF
TRBJ2-1 | NA | TRBV5-1 | 12 | NA | TGCGCCAGCAGCTTGCCGGCGGGGGAGCAGTTCTTC | CASSLPAGEQFF
TRBJ1-6 | NA | TRBV19 | 13 | NA | TGTGCCAGTAGGAGCCAGGGAAATTCACCCCTCCACTTT | CASRSQGNSPLHF
TRBJ1-1 | TRBD1 | TRBV2 | 15 | NA | TGTGCCAGCAGGGGCCCGGGACAGGGGAACACTGAAGCTTTCTTT | CASRGPGQGNTEAFF
TRBJ1-1 | NA | TRBV4-1 | 15 | NA | TGCGCCAGCAGCCGACTTAGGGGCGGTGCGACTGAAGCTTTCTTT | CASSRLRGGATEAFF
TRBJ2-5 | NA | TRBV6-1 | 15 | NA | TGTGCCAGCAGTGAAGGAGGAGGGCAAAAAGAGACCCAGTACTTC | CASSEGGGQKETQYF
TRBJ2-1 | NA | TRBV27 | 15 | NA | TGTGCCAGCAGTGCGGGGCCAGTTATTTACAATGAGCAGTTCTTC | CASSAGPVIYNEQFF
TRBJ1-1 | NA | TRBV6-5 | 14 | NA | TGTGCCAGCAACTTGGGCCGCAGGAACACTGAAGCTTTCTTT | CASNLGRRNTEAFF
TRBJ2-1 | NA | TRBV9 | 15 | NA | TGTGCCAGCAGCCCTACGAGACAGACATACAATGAGCAGTTCTTC | CASSPTRQTYNEQFF
TRBJ2-7 | TRBD1 | TRBV5-4 | 13 | once | TGTGCCAGCAGCTCATTGACAGGGACCGAGCAGTACTTC | CASSSLTGTEQYF
TRBJ1-1 | NA | TRBV5-1 | 13 | NA | TGCGCCAGCAGCTTACAAGAGGGCACTGAAGCTTTCTTT | CASSLQEGTEAFF
TRBJ1-6 | TRBD1 | TRBV27 | 14 | NA | TGTGCCAGCAGTTTCCGGGACAGTAATTCACCCCTCCACTTT | CASSFRDSNSPLHF
TRBJ1-5 | NA | TRBV27 | 18 | NA | TGTGCCAGCAGTCGCCGGGTCCCTGTTGGTGGGAGCAATCAGCCCCAGCATTTT | CASSRRVPVGGSNQPQHF
TRBJ1-2 | NA | TRBV18 | 14 | NA | TGTGCCAGCTCGTCGGACAGAGGGAAGTATGGCTACACCTTC | CASSSDRGKYGYTF
TRBJ1-2 | TRBD1 | TRBV4-3 | 17 | NA | TGCGCCAGCAGCCAAGATTCGGGGACAGGGACACCCTATGGCTACACCTTC | CASSQDSGTGTPYGYTF
TRBJ2-5 | TRBD2 | TRBV5-4 | 16 | NA | TGTGCCAGCAGCTGGACTAGCGGGGGGGTGGGCGAGACCCAGTACTTC | CASSWTSGGVGETQYF
TRBJ1-4 | NA | TRBV5-6 | 19 | NA | TGTGCCAGCAGCTCATTCGGGACATCCGAAACTGCAACTAATGAAAAACTGTTTTTT | CASSSFGTSETATNEKLFF
TRBJ2-5 | NA | TRBV27 | 16 | NA | TGTGCCAGCAGTTCCCTTCGACTAGAAAGGAAAGAGACCCAGTACTTC | CASSSLRLERKETQYF
TRBJ2-7 | NA | TRBV6-1 | 14 | NA | TGTGCCAGCAGTGCAACAACAGGGTCCTACGAGCAGTACTTC | CASSATTGSYEQYF
TRBJ1-1 | NA | TRBV5-4 | 14 | NA | TGTGCCAGCAGCCCTAAGGGAGGGGACACTGAAGCTTTCTTT | CASSPKGGDTEAFF
TRBJ2-3 | NA | TRBV25-1 | 12 | NA | TGCGCCAGCAGTTTAATGGACAGTACGCAGTATTTT | CASSLMDSTQYF
TRBJ2-1 | NA | TRBV6-6 | 12 | NA | TGTGCCAGCAGTTTTGGAGCAAATGAGCAGTTCTTC | CASSFGANEQFF
TRBJ1-2 | NA | TRBV6-5 | 13 | NA | TGTGCCAGCAGTTTCGACAGGAACTATGGCTACACCTTC | CASSFDRNYGYTF
TRBJ2-7 | TRBD1 | TRBV6-5 | 13 | NA | TGTGCCAGCAGCAGACAGGGCACCTACGAGCAGTACTTC | CASSRQGTYEQYF
TRBJ2-3 | NA | TRBV4-1 | 15 | NA | TGCGCCAGCAGCCTCGTCGGGGCGGGGGCCGATACGCAGTATTTT | CASSLVGAGADTQYF
TRBJ2-7 | NA | TRBV5-1 | 15 | NA | TGCGCCAGCAGCCTGGGGGGCCCCAGCTCCTACGAGCAGTACTTC | CASSLGGPSSYEQYF
TRBJ1-2 | TRBD1 | TRBV5-4 | 14 | NA | TGTGCCAGCAGCTTCGGGGACAGGAGGGGTGGCTACACCTTC | CASSFGDRRGGYTF
TRBJ2-4 | NA | TRBV4-1 | 16 | NA | TGCGCCAGCAGCAATCTGTCCCCCGTAGCCAAAAACATTCAGTACTTC | CASSNLSPVAKNIQYF
TRBJ2-1 | NA | TRBV10-3 | 14 | NA | TGTGCCATCAGTGACCCAACTAGGTCAAATGAGCAGTTCTTC | CAISDPTRSNEQFF
TRBJ2-7 | NA | TRBV29-1 | 14 | NA | TGCAGCGTCGTGGACAGCCAGAAACCCTACGAGCAGTACTTC | CSVVDSQKPYEQYF
TRBJ2-7 | TRBD1 | TRBV5-5 | 12 | once | TGTGCCAGCAGCGGGACAGGGGACGAGCAGTACTTC | CASSGTGDEQYF
TRBJ1-2 | NA | TRBV5-6 | 16 | NA | TGTGCCAGCAGTCTTGCGGCTCAACGGAGTAGCTATGGCTACACCTTC | CASSLAAQRSSYGYTF
TRBJ2-3 | TRBD2 | TRBV10-3 | 16 | NA | TGTGCCATCAGGGGGCAGGAAGCGGGGCATTTGGATACGCAGTATTTT | CAIRGQEAGHLDTQYF
TRBJ2-7 | TRBD1 | TRBV10-2 | 12 | few | TGCGCCACCAGGACAGGGATGGGCGAGCAGTACTTC | CATRTGMGEQYF
TRBJ2-7 | NA | TRBV5-5 | 16 | NA | TGTGCCAGCAGCCCGGGTAATAGGCAGACCTTCTACGAGCAGTACTTC | CASSPGNRQTFYEQYF
TRBJ1-2 | NA | TRBV28 | 13 | NA | TGTGCCAGCAGTTTTCGCAGGGTAAGCGGCTACACCTTC | CASSFRRVSGYTF
TRBJ1-2 | NA | TRBV5-5 | 13 | NA | TGTGCCAGCAGCGACCAGGGAACCTATGGCTACACCTTC | CASSDQGTYGYTF
TRBJ2-7 | TRBD2 | TRBV6-1 | 15 | NA | TGTGCCAGCAGTGAAGTGGGGGGGATTGCCTACGAGCAGTACTTC | CASSEVGGIAYEQYF
TRBJ1-1 | NA | TRBV9 | 15 | NA | TGTGCCAGCAGCGTAGGGAACAGGGCGGGCACTGAAGCTTTCTTT | CASSVGNRAGTEAFF
TRBJ1-1 | NA | TRBV7-2 | 13 | NA | TGTGCCAGCACTCGGACTGCGAACACTGAAGCTTTCTTT | CASTRTANTEAFF
TRBJ1-1 | NA | TRBV6-6 | 14 | NA | TGTGCCAGCAGAGTAGGGGGGGTTTACACTGAAGCTTTCTTT | CASRVGGVYTEAFF
TRBJ1-1 | NA | TRBV5-8 | 14 | NA | TGTGCCAGCAGTTTTGGACTGTTGAACACTGAAGCTTTCTTT | CASSFGLLNTEAFF
TRBJ1-1 | NA | TRBV18 | 14 | once | TGTGCCAGCTCCCCCCCAGGCCTAAACACTGAAGCTTTCTTT | CASSPPGLNTEAFF
TRBJ2-3 | TRBD2 | TRBV13 | 18 | NA | TGTGCCAGCAGCTCCCGACTAGCGGGGCCAAACGGGGCAGATACGCAGTATTTT | CASSSRLAGPNGADTQYF
TRBJ1-1 | TRBD1 | TRBV25-1 | 14 | once | TGTGCCAGCAGAGGGGGGACAGTTCACACTGAAGCTTTCTTT | CASRGGTVHTEAFF